This TCR beta chain comes out of a study of response to subunit inactivated influenza vaccine. TCRdb re-derived calls from the RT-PCR reads in MiXCR, one entry per CDR3 protein. The sample shows hundreds of thousands of distinct CDR3 sequences, approximately 14% of them seen only once. The CDR3 sequence is 14 residues long. Germline V gene data show CDR1 as SGHDT and CDR2 as YYEEEE. The V end lost 4 bases, the J end lost 4 bases, and 12 bases lay between the germline ends. This sequence was found in a man between 50 and 59 years old who received an inactivated influenza vaccine. The V and J genes are TRBV5-6 and TRBJ2-1; maybe TRBD2 (6 bases). The sample consisted of PBMCs from blood, taken less than 15 days before vaccination. The CDR3 sequence: CASSPGSLYNEQFF. As DNA, the CDR3 is TGTGCCAGCAGCCCCGGGAGCTTGTACAATGAGCAGTTCTTC.